Sequencing of this TCR beta chain was carried out in a study of blood T cell repertoires in COVID-19. For the study at large: Acute and convalescent COVID-19 samples came from the United States, Italy and Spain. PBMCs, B-cell-depleted T cells, or T cells provided the cDNA or gDNA that made up the material.

V dropped 4 bases and J dropped 4; count of bases not matched to a gene: 7. Germline CDR1 reads SGHRS; CDR2 reads YFSETQ. This CDR3 contains 15 residues. Original processing notes: Cell counts per sample came from amplifying reference gene primers. Here immunoSEQ multiplex PCR was the method, and the copy in TCRdb shows in-frame clones only, minus some. V and J calls and clone size follow that table, whereas D and trimming were derived from the DNA. The table has hundreds of thousands of clones, over 80% seen once; the top ten hold about 6%. The sample comprised peripheral blood. The chain uses TRBV5-1 and TRBJ2-7; 11 bases align to TRBD1. The receptor was derived from a woman aged 50 to 65 with COVID-19, enrolled during active disease. DNA for the CDR3: TGCGCCAGCAGCGCGGAAGGGACAGGGGGATACGAGCAGTACTTC. Protein: CASSAEGTGGYEQYF.